This record looks at one T cell receptor beta chain sequence and its context. Clones were sequenced by immunoSEQ multiplex PCR, and TCRdb holds only the in-frame ones, with some missing. The profile shows more than 120,000 clones, over 75% of them singletons. This record comes from a study of blood T cell repertoires in COVID-19. At the level of the study: The origin of the acute and convalescent COVID-19 samples was the United States, Italy and Spain. From T cells, B-cell-depleted T cells, or PBMCs came the material, which was cDNA or gDNA.

Per the germline V gene, CDR1 is MNHEY and CDR2 is SVGAGI. CDR3 length equals 15 residues. V was clipped by 7 bases and J by 5 bases; unmatched bases: 8. The rearrangement uses TRBV6-5 and TRBJ2-1; TRBD2 matches at 10 bases. The sample comprised PBMCs or T cells enriched from blood (not recorded which). The TCR sequence derives from a man aged 50 to 59 in a cohort exposed to, infected with or recovered from COVID-19 (not recorded which). CDR3 nucleotide sequence: TGTGCCAGCACCCAACAGCGGGGGGGGCACAATGAGCAGTTCTTC. Translated, it gives CASTQQRGGHNEQFF.